These T cell receptor beta chains were read from a single sample in a study of patients and donors after allogeneic stem cell transplantation. MiXCR, applied by TCRdb to the RT-PCR reads, yields one record per CDR3 protein. The sample records about 110,000 distinct CDR3 sequences, approximately 40% being singletons. Material: blood, either unsorted or a sorted T cell fraction (not recorded which). The receptors come from a human donor who was either an allogeneic HSCT recipient or a stem cell or donor lymphocyte infusion donor (not recorded which). It is not recorded whose cells these are; they may come from a transplant donor. CDR3s include the opening cysteine and the closing phenylalanine or tryptophan. A D gene is named only where the DNA matches it firmly. Clone size, where shown, is once, few, many, or a class for clones that have expanded.

v_gene	abundance	d_gene	j_gene	CDR3aa	CDR3nt
TRBV27	few	-	TRBJ2-3	CASSLEGSADTQYF	TGTGCCAGCAGTTTAGAGGGGTCCGCAGATACGCAGTATTTT
TRBV20-1	many	-	TRBJ1-5	CSAFDRRRNQPQHF	TGCAGTGCCTTTGACAGGCGCCGCAATCAGCCCCAGCATTTT
TRBV6-5	-	TRBD2	TRBJ2-1	CASSTGTSGTYNEQFF	TGTGCCAGCAGCACCGGGACTAGCGGGACTTACAATGAGCAGTTCTTC
TRBV18	-	-	TRBJ1-1	CASSRQNTEAFF	TGTGCCAGCTCACGACAGAACACTGAAGCTTTCTTT
TRBV29-1	-	-	TRBJ1-1	CSAVRSMNTEAFF	TGCAGCGCCGTCCGCAGCATGAACACTGAAGCTTTCTTT
TRBV20-1	-	TRBD2	TRBJ2-1	CSANPTSGRADEQFF	TGCAGTGCTAATCCGACTAGCGGGAGGGCCGATGAGCAGTTCTTC
TRBV12-5	-	-	TRBJ2-7	CASGFPPELYEQYF	TGTGCTAGTGGTTTCCCCCCCGAACTCTACGAGCAGTACTTC
TRBV5-6	-	-	TRBJ1-5	CASSLGGRRQPQHF	TGTGCCAGCAGCTTGGGGGGCCGTCGTCAGCCCCAGCATTTT
TRBV6-1	few	-	TRBJ1-5	CASSEGKPQHF	TGTGCCAGCAGTGAGGGAAAGCCCCAGCATTTT
TRBV5-1	-	TRBD2	TRBJ2-1	CASSLVPSGSHNEQFF	TGCGCCAGCAGCTTGGTACCTAGCGGGAGCCACAATGAGCAGTTCTTC
TRBV6-5	-	-	TRBJ1-1	CASTDRPGNGGFF	TGTGCCAGCACCGACCGACCGGGAAATGGGGGTTTCTTT
TRBV6-2/TRBV6-3	few	-	TRBJ1-5	CASSYRTPPRDQPQHF	TGTGCCAGCAGTTACCGGACTCCTCCGAGGGATCAGCCCCAGCATTTT
TRBV7-9	few	TRBD1	TRBJ1-1	CASSQGTGVTTEAFF	TGTGCCAGCAGCCAAGGGACAGGGGTTACCACTGAAGCTTTCTTT
TRBV12-3/TRBV12-4	-	TRBD1	TRBJ1-1	CASSQHRGMNTEAFF	TGTGCCAGCAGCCAACACAGGGGAATGAACACTGAAGCTTTCTTT
TRBV12-3/TRBV12-4	few	-	TRBJ1-1	CASSFYPDRENTEAFF	TGTGCCAGCAGTTTCTACCCGGACAGAGAGAACACTGAAGCTTTCTTT
TRBV18	-	TRBD1	TRBJ1-4	CASSLNRGTTNEKLFF	TGTGCCAGCTCACTAAACAGGGGCACAACTAATGAAAAACTGTTTTTT
TRBV29-1	-	-	TRBJ1-2	CSVLQTGYGYTF	TGCAGCGTATTACAGACGGGCTATGGCTACACCTTC
TRBV6-1	-	-	TRBJ2-7	CASGRTATRGEQYF	TGTGCCAGCGGAAGGACAGCAACCAGGGGTGAGCAGTACTTC
TRBV10-3	few	TRBD1	TRBJ1-2	CAISPGTGAPPETF	TGTGCCATCAGTCCCGGGACAGGGGCCCCACCTGAAACCTTC
TRBV4-2	-	TRBD1	TRBJ1-1	CASSQVGTGRVTEAFF	TGTGCCAGCAGCCAAGTAGGGACAGGGAGGGTCACTGAAGCTTTCTTT
TRBV4-3	-	-	TRBJ1-1	CASSQDPRTVGAEAFF	TGCGCCAGCAGCCAAGATCCCCGGACGGTGGGGGCTGAAGCTTTCTTT
TRBV7-2	many	-	TRBJ1-6	CASSLDRTEYNSPLHF	TGTGCCAGCAGCTTAGACCGGACAGAATATAATTCACCCCTCCACTTT
TRBV9	few	-	TRBJ2-5	CASSGEANPETQYF	TGTGCCAGCAGCGGGGAGGCGAACCCAGAGACCCAGTACTTC
TRBV20-1	many	-	TRBJ1-2	CSARDRVNYGYTF	TGCAGTGCTAGAGACAGGGTAAACTATGGCTACACCTTC
TRBV10-3	many	-	TRBJ2-7	CAISESDGYEQYF	TGTGCCATCAGTGAGTCTGACGGGTACGAGCAGTACTTC
TRBV6-6	-	-	TRBJ2-1	CASNGQALGNEQFF	TGTGCCAGCAATGGGCAGGCATTGGGCAATGAGCAGTTCTTC
TRBV5-6	-	-	TRBJ2-1	CASSLTGINQFF	TGTGCCAGCAGTTTAACAGGGATTAATCAGTTCTTC
TRBV5-1	few	-	TRBJ2-2	CASSLNRLGRTGELFF	TGCGCCAGCAGCTTGAACAGGCTGGGTCGGACCGGGGAGCTGTTTTTT
TRBV28	-	-	TRBJ1-4	CASSRPTGMANEKLFF	TGTGCCAGCAGTCGACCTACAGGGATGGCTAATGAAAAACTGTTTTTT
TRBV20-1	few	-	TRBJ1-2	CSARDYSQIPYGYTF	TGCAGTGCTAGAGATTACAGCCAAATCCCCTATGGCTACACCTTC
TRBV7-7	few	-	TRBJ2-3	CASSLVGGVDTQYF	TGTGCTAGCAGCTTAGTAGGGGGAGTAGATACGCAGTATTTT
TRBV7-9	-	-	TRBJ2-4	CASSATPGETALAKNIQYF	TGTGCCAGCAGCGCAACACCGGGTGAGACCGCTTTAGCCAAAAACATTCAGTACTTC
TRBV20-1	-	TRBD2	TRBJ2-3	CSVTGLAGGRTDTQYF	TGCAGTGTCACGGGACTAGCGGGAGGGAGAACAGATACGCAGTATTTT
TRBV24-1	-	TRBD2	TRBJ2-1	CATSDLGTSGRFDEQFF	TGTGCCACCAGTGATTTGGGCACTAGCGGGAGGTTCGATGAGCAGTTCTTC
TRBV7-9	once	TRBD2	TRBJ2-1	CASSSSGGFGYEQFF	TGTGCCAGCAGCTCTTCGGGGGGGTTTGGCTATGAGCAGTTCTTC
TRBV7-2	-	-	TRBJ1-2	CASSLVPGSNNYGYTF	TGTGCCAGCAGCTTAGTCCCGGGCTCAAACAACTATGGCTACACCTTC
TRBV12-3/TRBV12-4	few	TRBD1	TRBJ1-5	CASSIDRGYRPQHF	TGTGCCAGCAGCATTGACAGGGGTTATCGGCCCCAGCATTTT
TRBV29-1	-	-	TRBJ2-5	CSVERSTRREETQYF	TGCAGCGTTGAACGCTCTACTAGGAGGGAAGAGACCCAGTACTTC
TRBV13	-	-	TRBJ1-1	CASSFHRGTTEAFF	TGTGCCAGCAGCTTCCACCGAGGGACCACTGAAGCTTTCTTT
TRBV7-2	-	-	TRBJ2-5	CASSLVSLYQETQYF	TGTGCCAGCAGCTTAGTGTCTCTGTACCAAGAGACCCAGTACTTC
TRBV2	-	-	TRBJ2-1	CASSEARRSEQFF	TGTGCCAGCAGTGAAGCGAGGAGGAGTGAGCAGTTCTTC
TRBV25-1	-	TRBD2	TRBJ2-1	CASSEPSGLSKQFF	TGTGCCAGCAGTGAACCCTCGGGACTATCGAAGCAGTTCTTC
TRBV25-1	-	-	TRBJ2-7	CASGRSREQYF	TGTGCCAGCGGAAGGTCACGGGAGCAGTACTTC
TRBV11-2	-	-	TRBJ2-5	CASSLVKGETQYF	TGTGCCAGCAGCTTAGTCAAGGGAGAGACCCAGTACTTC
TRBV4-3	-	TRBD2	TRBJ2-3	CASSRQGLAELDTQYF	TGCGCCAGCAGCCGCCAGGGACTAGCGGAGTTAGATACGCAGTATTTT
TRBV20-1	-	-	TRBJ1-2	CSAETGFGYGYTF	TGCAGTGCGGAAACAGGGTTCGGCTATGGCTACACCTTC
TRBV28	-	-	TRBJ1-5	CASSPPQGLIQPQHF	TGTGCCAGCAGCCCCCCGCAGGGGCTTATTCAGCCCCAGCATTTT
TRBV25-1	-	-	TRBJ1-3	CASSEASTGNTIYF	TGTGCCAGCAGTGAAGCGAGCACTGGAAACACCATATATTTT
TRBV25-1	-	-	TRBJ1-5	CASSEGVSSGEPQHF	TGTGCCAGCAGTGAAGGGGTCAGCTCCGGGGAGCCCCAGCATTTT
TRBV7-2	few	-	TRBJ1-1	CASSLDRWSTEAFF	TGTGCCAGCAGCTTAGATAGGTGGTCCACTGAAGCTTTCTTT
TRBV28	few	-	TRBJ1-2	CASSLERGYGYTF	TGTGCCAGCAGTTTGGAGAGGGGCTATGGCTACACCTTC